Listed here are 21 T cell receptor beta chains from one sample, sequenced in a study of human T cells and chemical hapten exposure. Time point in this sample: pre-sensitization, week 0. The treatment here: therapeutic diphenylcyclopropenone sensitization with weekly scalp DPC. One entry per CDR3 protein, called by TCRdb with MiXCR from the RACE reads. Of approximately 370,000 distinct CDR3 sequences in the sample, around 5.5% were seen once. Sample: whole blood, taken in connection with sensitization to the hapten diphenylcyclopropenone (DPC). The receptors here all came from a woman between 18 and 29 years old with alopecia areata. Some clones in this sample may be carry-over from other donors' samples.

This clonotype was seen repeatedly, ten times or more. The chain links TRBV7-2 to TRBJ1-3; D is ambiguous. Germline V gene data show CDR1 as SGHTA and CDR2 as FQGNSA. The V end was cut by 6 bases, the J end by 7 bases, with 7 bases between. The CDR3 runs to 11 residues. In DNA form, the CDR3 reads TGTGCCAGCAGGAGAGAGAACACCATATATTTT. It codes for CASRRENTIYF.

This clonotype occurred a few times. This sequence joins TRBV4-3 and TRBJ1-1; possibly TRBD1 for D (6 bases). The CDR3 is 15 amino acids. The germline CDR1 and CDR2 sequences are LGHNA and YSLEER. Between the trimmed V and J ends, which lost 0 bases and 4 bases, there was a span of 12 bases. The CDR3 is CASSQDTGTGTEAFF. The CDR3, as DNA: TGCGCCAGCAGCCAAGATACAGGGACGGGCACTGAAGCTTTCTTT.

CDR3 protein: CATSRARGDRTTDTQYF. CDR3 bases: TGTGCCACCAGCAGAGCCCGAGGGGACCGGACCACAGATACGCAGTATTTT. The rearrangement joins TRBV15 to TRBJ2-3, with D perhaps being TRBD1 or TRBD2 (5 bases each). CDR3 length equals 17 residues. CDR1 is LNHNV and CDR2 is YYDKDF in the germline V gene (reference sequence). Trimming took 1 base from V and 2 from J, leaving 16 bases between them.

This clonotype has a count of ten or more. The V call is TRBV20-1, the J call TRBJ1-5; tentative D call: TRBD1 (6 bases). Germline lookup yields CDR1 DFQATT and CDR2 SNEGSKA (reference sequence). The germline V and J ends were trimmed by 1 base and 4 bases, with 14 bases remaining between them. CDR3 size: 15 residues. CDR3 in DNA: TGCAGTGCTAGAGTTGGGGGGCTCAAGAATCAGCCCCAGCATTTT. It codes for CSARVGGLKNQPQHF.

This clonotype was seen only a few times. The chain couples TRBV6-2 or TRBV6-3 to TRBJ1-1, with 9 nucleotides matching TRBD1. After removal of 6 bases from V and 7 bases from J, the junction contained 6 bases not matched to a gene. CDR3 length: 13 amino acids. Germline CDR1 reads MNHEY; CDR2 reads SVGEGT. The CDR3 reads CASRTGGIGEAFF. As DNA, the CDR3 is TGTGCCAGCAGAACAGGGGGCATAGGTGAAGCTTTCTTT.

This clonotype was counted only a few times. The genes are TRBV14 and TRBJ1-1; D is ambiguous. V lost 4 bases and J lost 5, with 17 bases in between. The CDR3 spans 15 residues. The germline V gene encodes CDR1 SGHDN and CDR2 FVKESK. The CDR3 sequence is CASSPRYLGETEAFF. Written as DNA, the CDR3 is TGTGCCAGCAGCCCACGTTATTTAGGTGAGACTGAAGCTTTCTTT.

This clonotype has ten or more counts. The chain joins TRBV6-1 to TRBJ2-7; a possible D gene is TRBD1 (5 bases). The CDR3 length is 15 residues. The V end was cut by 3 bases, the J end by 3 bases, with 15 bases between. The germline CDR1 and CDR2 sequences are MNHNS and SASEGT. The CDR3 is CASSEIMNRIYEQYF. In DNA, the CDR3 is TGTGCCAGCAGTGAGATTATGAACAGGATCTACGAGCAGTACTTC.

This clonotype has a handful of counts. The CDR3 loop is CASSINREAGYTF. The CDR3 DNA follows: TGTGCCAGCAGTATAAACAGGGAAGCGGGCTACACCTTC. This chain uses TRBV2 with TRBJ1-2, with D possibly being TRBD1 (6 bases). There are 13 residues in the CDR3. Germline assignment: CDR1 SNHLY and CDR2 FYNNEI. The V end lost 5 bases, the J end lost 8 bases, and 15 bases lay between the germline ends. The full variable domain, rest sourced from reference TRBV2 and TRBJ1-2, is EPEVTQTPSHQVTQMGQEVILRCVPISNHLYFYWYRQILGQKVEFLVSFYNNEISEKSEIFDDQFSVERPDGSNFTLKIRSTKLEDSAMYFCASSINREAGYTFGSGTRLTVV.

This clonotype was observed at least ten times. The V gene is TRBV6-2 or TRBV6-3, the J gene TRBJ2-7; perhaps TRBD1 as D (5 bases). Germline V gene lookup returns CDR1 MNHEY and CDR2 SVGEGT. The CDR3 covers 14 residues. V was cut by 5 bases and J by 4 bases, with 15 bases left in between. The CDR3: CASSPNFQGYEQYF. The CDR3 bases are TGTGCCAGCAGTCCGAACTTCCAGGGTTACGAGCAGTACTTC.

This chain joins TRBV9 and TRBJ2-3, with a tentative D call TRBD2 (5 bases). CDR3 size: 15 residues. CDR1 and CDR2 (germline): SGDLS, YYNGEE. V dropped 0 bases and J dropped 5 bases, with 13 bases sitting between them. The CDR3 loop reads CASSVATGRRDTQYF. The CDR3 DNA is TGTGCCAGCAGCGTAGCGACGGGGAGACGAGATACGCAGTATTTT.

As for this clonotype: This may be a read error, as it is one base from a much larger clone. The J gene is TRBJ1-4, the V gene TRBV20-1; no definite D call. The germline V gene has CDR1 DFQATT and CDR2 SNEGSKA (reference sequence). The CDR3 is made up of 14 amino acids. The CDR3 nucleotides are TGCAGACCAGCCCACATCTCAACTAATGGAAAACTGTTTTTT. Translating it yields CRPAHISTNGKLFF.

This clonotype was found many times. The chain links TRBV6-5 to TRBJ1-1; D is ambiguous. Trimming took off 8 bases at V and 8 bases at J, with 15 bases between the two ends. Germline V gene sequence: CDR1 MNHEY, CDR2 SVGAGI. The CDR3 has 12 residues. The CDR3 spells CASRTATEEAFF. CDR3 sequence (DNA): TGTGCCAGCCGCACGGCGACGGAAGAAGCTTTCTTT.

The rearrangement joins TRBV6-6 to TRBJ1-6; 9 bases are shared with TRBD1. From germline, CDR1 is MNHNY and CDR2 SVGAGI (reference sequence). The CDR3 is made up of 16 amino acids. Unmatched junction bases numbered 7, after V lost 0 bases and J lost 10 bases. In DNA form, the CDR3 reads TGTGCCAGCAGTTACTCTAGGGGACAGGGCCCCTCACCCCTCCACTTT. Its translation is CASSYSRGQGPSPLHF.

V and J are TRBV27 and TRBJ2-1; 9 nucleotides match TRBD1. Germline CDR1 and CDR2: MNHEY and SMNVEV (reference sequence). The CDR3 consists of 17 residues. The trim removed 4 bases at V and 0 bases at J, leaving 7 bases unmatched. CDR3 in DNA: TGTGCCAGCAGTTCATGGGACAGGGAGTACTCCTACAATGAGCAGTTCTTC. Its translation: CASSSWDREYSYNEQFF.

This clonotype was seen ten or more times. CDR3 protein: CASSIQVNTEAFF. The CDR3 DNA sequence: TGTGCCAGCAGTATACAGGTTAACACTGAAGCTTTCTTT. This chain joins TRBV12-3 or TRBV12-4 and TRBJ1-1; possibly TRBD1 for D (5 bases). V lost 5 bases and J lost 2, with 9 bases in between. The CDR3 has 13 amino acids.

The rearrangement joins TRBV3-1 to TRBJ2-5; 16 positions match TRBD2. With 0 bases clipped from V and 4 bases from J, the junction kept 11 bases outside the gene matches. The CDR3 has 20 residues. Per germline, CDR1 LGHDT and CDR2 YNNKEL (reference sequence). In DNA, the CDR3 is TGTGCCAGCAGCCAAGATGGGACTAGCGGGGGGGAGGTGGTTCGAGAGACCCAGTACTTC. Its translation is CASSQDGTSGGEVVRETQYF.

This clonotype was counted a few times. The rearrangement joins TRBV4-3 to TRBJ1-5; 7 bases are shared with TRBD1. This CDR3 contains 15 residues. The ends lost 0 bases at V and 9 bases at J; junction bases unmatched: 8. Per germline, CDR1 LGHNA and CDR2 YSLEER. The CDR3 coding sequence is TGCGCCAGCAGCCAAGATTTGGCAGGGGGGAGGCCCCAGCATTTT. It translates to CASSQDLAGGRPQHF.

This clonotype appeared a few times. This chain connects TRBV6-1 to TRBJ2-3; no reliable D call. The CDR3 loop spans 14 amino acids. Trimming took 4 bases from V and 2 from J, leaving 10 bases between them. CDR1 and CDR2 (germline): MNHNS, SASEGT. The CDR3 DNA sequence: TGTGCCAGCAGTGTGGCGGAATTCACAGATACGCAGTATTTT. Amino acid sequence: CASSVAEFTDTQYF.

The chain couples TRBV10-3 to TRBJ2-3, with D hard to call. CDR3 length: 14 amino acids. The germline V gene has CDR1 ENHRY and CDR2 SYGVKD. Trimming shortened V by 1 base and J by 8 bases, and 13 bases separated the two germline ends. The CDR3: CAISELAGLGTQYF. The CDR3 DNA reads TGTGCCATCAGTGAGTTAGCAGGTTTGGGTACGCAGTATTTT.

The V and J genes are TRBV4-2 and TRBJ1-5; D remains ambiguous. CDR3 length: 13 amino acids. V was trimmed by 0 bases and J by 7 bases, leaving 7 bases between them. Germline V gene data show CDR1 as LGHNA and CDR2 as YNFKEQ. The CDR3 sequence is CASSQDHEQPQHF. CDR3 bases: TGTGCCAGCAGCCAAGATCACGAACAGCCCCAGCATTTT.

The rearrangement links TRBV12-3 or TRBV12-4 to TRBJ1-5; tentatively, D is TRBD1 (6 bases). V dropped 0 bases and J dropped 7 bases, with 16 bases sitting between them. The CDR3 length is 16 residues. This chain's CDR3 is CASSLADGVRGQPQHF. The DNA of the CDR3 is TGTGCCAGCAGTTTAGCGGATGGAGTTAGGGGGCAGCCCCAGCATTTT.